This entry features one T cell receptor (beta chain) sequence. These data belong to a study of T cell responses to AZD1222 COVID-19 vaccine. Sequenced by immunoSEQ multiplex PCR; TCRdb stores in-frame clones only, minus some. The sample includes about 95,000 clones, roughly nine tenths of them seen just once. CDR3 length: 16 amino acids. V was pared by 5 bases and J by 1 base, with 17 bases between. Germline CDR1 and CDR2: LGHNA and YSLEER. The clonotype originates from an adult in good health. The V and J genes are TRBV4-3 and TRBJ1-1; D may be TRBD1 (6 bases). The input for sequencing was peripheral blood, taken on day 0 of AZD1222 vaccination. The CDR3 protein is CASSKSLNRENTEAFF. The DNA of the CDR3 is TGCGCCAGCAGCAAGTCCCTGAACAGGGAGAACACTGAAGCTTTCTTT.